This entry lists 15 T cell receptor beta chains sequenced from one sample in a study of identical twins. From the 5' RACE reads, TCRdb called clonotypes with MiXCR, one entry per CDR3 protein. Of 600,000 to 850,000 distinct CDR3 sequences in the sample, roughly 20% were seen once. The same data also contributed to another study, on T cells expressing NK-cell markers.

Source material: PBMCs. The origin of the receptors is a woman under 30 in good health.

In its sample, this clonotype was seen many times. V and J are TRBV6-5 and TRBJ2-1; tentatively, D is TRBD1 (5 bases). V lost 1 base and J lost 0, with 10 bases in between. The CDR3 contains 16 residues. CDR1 and CDR2 from the germline V gene are MNHEY and SVGAGI. The CDR3 here is CASSYFGDSSYNEQFF. For the CDR3, the DNA is TGTGCCAGCAGTTACTTCGGTGACAGCTCCTACAATGAGCAGTTCTTC.

This clonotype was seen a few times. The genes are TRBV14 and TRBJ1-1; the D gene is possibly TRBD1 (5 bases). V was trimmed by 0 bases and J by 6 bases, leaving 14 bases between them. This CDR3 has 15 amino acids. Germline assignment: CDR1 SGHDN and CDR2 FVKESK. DNA of the CDR3: TGTGCCAGCAGCCAAGAACTCCCAGGGCTAGCTGAAGCTTTCTTT. Translating gives CASSQELPGLAEAFF.

J is TRBJ2-1 and V is TRBV25-1; 13 nucleotides line up with TRBD2. Germline loops: CDR1 MGHDK, CDR2 SYGVNS. The CDR3 is 15 amino acids. The ends lost 6 bases at V and 9 bases at J; junction bases unmatched: 8. The CDR3 here is CASRRLAGGVGEQFF. The CDR3 DNA reads as TGTGCCAGCAGAAGACTAGCGGGAGGAGTGGGTGAGCAGTTCTTC.

This clonotype was picked up a small number of times. J is TRBJ2-1 and V is TRBV7-2, with 12 positions matching TRBD2. The germline V gene has CDR1 SGHTA and CDR2 FQGNSA. Losses at the gene ends were 8 bases for V and 0 bases for J; bases not matched to a gene: 8. CDR3 length: 17 residues. The CDR3 DNA follows: TGTGCCAGCGGCCCACGACTAGCGGGAGCCTCCTACAATGAGCAGTTCTTC. Its translation is CASGPRLAGASYNEQFF.

The V call is TRBV4-1, the J call TRBJ2-3, with D unclear. CDR1 is MGHRA and CDR2 is YSYEKL in the germline V gene. CDR3 size: 17 residues. V was trimmed by 4 bases and J by 1 base, leaving 18 bases between them. The CDR3 reads CASSLVVVREGTDTQYF. In DNA form, the CDR3 reads TGCGCCAGCAGCCTCGTTGTTGTTCGAGAGGGCACAGATACGCAGTATTTT.

Only a few counts were recorded for this clonotype. The gene calls are TRBV6-5 and TRBJ1-4; unclear D gene. The CDR3 is 12 amino acids. V was cut by 0 bases and J by 7 bases, with 3 bases left in between. CDR1 MNHEY and CDR2 SVGAGI come from the germline V gene. CDR3 in DNA: TGTGCCAGCAGTTACTCTGGTGAAAAACTGTTTTTT. Residues: CASSYSGEKLFF.

V usage is TRBV7-8 and J usage is TRBJ1-3; D remains ambiguous. The CDR3 sequence is 15 residues long. Germline V CDR1 and CDR2: SGHVS, FQNEAQ. Between the trimmed V and J ends, which lost 0 bases and 4 bases, there was a span of 10 bases. The CDR3 DNA follows: TGTGCCAGCAGCTTAGCGGCGTTGGGGGGAAACACCATATATTTT. Its protein is CASSLAALGGNTIYF.

This clonotype was recorded a few times. The chain is built from TRBV12-3 or TRBV12-4 and TRBJ1-1, with D uncertain. V lost 5 bases and J 0 bases, leaving 13 bases between the germline ends. The length of the CDR3 is 15 residues. CDR3 protein: CASSPERYMNTEAFF. The CDR3 bases are TGTGCCAGCAGTCCCGAGAGGTACATGAACACTGAAGCTTTCTTT.

This clonotype turned up a few times. The chain combines TRBV7-9 with TRBJ2-3, with TRBD2 matching 7 bases. This CDR3 spans 14 amino acids. Looked up from germline, CDR1 is SEHNR and CDR2 is FQNEAQ (reference sequence). With 5 bases clipped from V and 4 bases from J, the junction kept 6 bases outside the gene matches. This chain's CDR3 is CASSSGMRADTQYF. The CDR3 nucleotides read TGTGCCAGCAGCAGCGGGATGAGAGCAGATACGCAGTATTTT.

This clonotype was detected a few times. The chain is built from TRBV7-2 and TRBJ1-2, with D possibly being TRBD1 (5 bases). The CDR3 is made up of 16 amino acids. V lost 2 bases and J lost 5, with 18 bases in between. CDR1 SGHTA and CDR2 FQGNSA come from the germline V gene. The CDR3 protein is CASSLSLAGWGYGYTF. CDR3 coding DNA: TGTGCCAGCAGCTTAAGTCTTGCTGGATGGGGGTATGGCTACACCTTC.

The chain employs TRBV11-2 and TRBJ2-3; weak D call: TRBD1 (5 bases). V lost 1 base and J lost 5, with 16 bases in between. CDR3 length: 16 amino acids. Germline CDR1 and CDR2: SGHAT and FQNNGV. CDR3 nucleotides: TGTGCCAGCAGCTTAGGGGGCCGGGCGAGTTTAGATACGCAGTATTTT. This sequence encodes CASSLGGRASLDTQYF.

This clonotype was seen only a few times. The chain links TRBV10-3 to TRBJ2-3; D is ambiguous. The CDR3 totals 14 residues. V was trimmed by 3 bases and J by 1 base, leaving 8 bases between them. Germline lookup yields CDR1 ENHRY and CDR2 SYGVKD. The CDR3 sequence: CAISDPRGTDTQYF. DNA of the CDR3: TGTGCCATCAGTGATCCCCGGGGCACAGATACGCAGTATTTT.

This clonotype was detected only a few times. The genes are TRBV12-3 or TRBV12-4 and TRBJ2-3; D perhaps matches TRBD2 (5 bases). There are 15 residues in the CDR3. V shed 2 bases and J shed 2 bases, with 11 bases lying between them. The CDR3 DNA is TGTGCCAGCAGTTTAAGGAGCGGTCACACAGATACGCAGTATTTT. Its protein product is CASSLRSGHTDTQYF.

V and J are TRBV5-1 and TRBJ2-5; D is possibly TRBD2 (7 bases). CDR1 and CDR2 from the germline V gene are SGHRS and YFSETQ. This CDR3 contains 15 residues. The V and J ends lost 2 bases and 5 bases respectively, with 16 bases between them. Written as DNA, the CDR3 is TGCGCCAGCAGCTTTCTAAGGGGGGGATATGAGACCCAGTACTTC. Amino acids: CASSFLRGGYETQYF.

The table lists this clonotype with a few counts. The gene calls are TRBV20-1 and TRBJ2-5, with 12 positions matching TRBD2. V lost 3 bases to trimming and J lost 5 bases; unmatched junction nucleotides: 10. This CDR3 has 16 amino acids. Germline V gives CDR1 DFQATT, CDR2 SNEGSKA (reference sequence). This CDR3 is CSARASSGGDGETQYF. The CDR3 bases are TGCAGTGCTAGGGCGTCTAGCGGGGGGGACGGCGAGACCCAGTACTTC.